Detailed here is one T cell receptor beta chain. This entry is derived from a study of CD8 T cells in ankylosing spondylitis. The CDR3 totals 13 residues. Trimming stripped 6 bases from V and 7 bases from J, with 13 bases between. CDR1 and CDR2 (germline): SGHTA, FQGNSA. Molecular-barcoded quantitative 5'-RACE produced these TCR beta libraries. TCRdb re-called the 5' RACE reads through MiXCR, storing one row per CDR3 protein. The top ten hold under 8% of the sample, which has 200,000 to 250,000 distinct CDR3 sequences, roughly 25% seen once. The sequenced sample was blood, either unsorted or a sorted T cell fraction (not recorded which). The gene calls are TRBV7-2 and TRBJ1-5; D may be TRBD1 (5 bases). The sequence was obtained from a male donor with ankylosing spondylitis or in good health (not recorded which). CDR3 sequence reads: CASSFGGTQPQHF. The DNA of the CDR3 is TGTGCCAGCAGTTTTGGAGGGACCCAGCCCCAGCATTTT.